This T cell receptor (beta chain) was recorded in a study of blood T cell repertoires in COVID-19. As for the study in general: Researchers got acute and convalescent COVID-19 samples from the United States, Italy and Spain. From T cells, B-cell-depleted T cells, or PBMCs came the material, which was cDNA or gDNA.

Original data processing: Reference gene primer amplification in the assay estimated nucleated cell counts. Sequencing was performed with immunoSEQ multiplex PCR; in TCRdb, only in-frame clones are kept and a portion is missing. The V and J calls and clone size are taken from that table; D and trimming were inferred from the DNA. Here the sample spans 270,000 or so clones, around nine tenths being singletons. The CDR3 is made up of 12 amino acids. CDR1 SGHVS and CDR2 FNYEAQ come from the germline V gene. V lost 5 bases and J lost 4, with 9 bases in between. This TCR was sampled from a man aged 35 to 55 with acute or convalescent COVID-19. The chain recombines TRBV7-6 with TRBJ2-7; unclear D gene. Sequencing input: peripheral blood. For the CDR3, the DNA is TGTGCCAGCAGCCCAGACACGTACGAGCAGTACTTC. Its translation: CASSPDTYEQYF.